The rows below give T cell receptor beta chains drawn from one sample of a study of identical twins. A single record per CDR3 protein comes from TCRdb applying MiXCR to the 5' RACE reads. The table shows under 900,000 distinct CDR3 sequences, with more than 9% occurring only once. These same data were also listed under a study on yellow fever vaccine responses in identical twins.

Sequenced input: PBMCs. The receptors were gathered from a woman aged 18-35 years in good health. Each CDR3 is given with its conserved first and last residue.

>TRBV28
CASSPTGGGIGQYF
>TRBV20-1
CSANPTGGLNSPLHF
>TRBV11-3
CASSSDRGDTEAFF
>TRBV5-6
CASSWADEQFF
>TRBV6-1
CASRGTRDYEQYF
>TRBV12-3/TRBV12-4
CASSRQLGSDTQYF
>TRBV18
CASSPAGNSYEQYF
>TRBV6-6
CASSPRSGQAHSPLHF
>TRBV9
CASSPRTGSGGDGELFF
>TRBV20-1
CSASRTATLTDTQYF
>TRBV11-2
CASSLRSWGIFYEQYF
>TRBV4-1
CASKQTSGGPPRHNEQFF
>TRBV27
CASRRSSGRAGELFF